These T cell receptor beta chains were read from a single sample in a study of Ad26.COV2.S vaccination and SARS-CoV-2 variants. The data were produced by immunoSEQ multiplex PCR, yet TCRdb's version contains in-frame clones alone and is incomplete. The sample has just over 350,000 clones, approximately 84% seen once; the top ten hold approximately 3.5%. The sample here was peripheral blood, taken in a trial of Ad26.COV2.S vaccine versus placebo. The receptors here all came from a person between 18 and 65 years old who received the Ad26.COV2.S COVID-19 vaccine or a placebo. Both conserved end residues are part of each CDR3. The order of the fields is CDR3 protein, CDR3 DNA, J gene, clone size, V gene, D gene. D genes are given only for firm matches. Clone size is shown for a subset of rows, as once, few, many or a class of expanded clone.

cdr3_aa: CASSTRGLQPQHF
cdr3_nt: TGTGCCAGCAGCACCAGGGGGCTGCAGCCCCAGCATTTT
j_call: TRBJ1-5
clone_size: .
v_call: TRBV7-8
d_call: TRBD1

cdr3_aa: CASSVQGGGNTIYF
cdr3_nt: TGTGCCAGCAGCGTACAGGGCGGCGGAAACACCATATATTTT
j_call: TRBJ1-3
clone_size: .
v_call: TRBV6-2/TRBV6-3
d_call: .

cdr3_aa: CASSPNFDQPQHF
cdr3_nt: TGTGCCAGCAGCCCGAATTTCGATCAGCCCCAGCATTTT
j_call: TRBJ1-5
clone_size: few
v_call: TRBV6-2/TRBV6-3
d_call: .

cdr3_aa: CASSLEHPRTGDSYNEQFF
cdr3_nt: TGTGCCAGCAGCTTAGAACATCCCCGGACAGGCGACTCCTACAATGAGCAGTTCTTC
j_call: TRBJ2-1
clone_size: .
v_call: TRBV7-2
d_call: TRBD1

cdr3_aa: CATSDFNTGTGSYEQYF
cdr3_nt: TGTGCCACCAGTGACTTCAACACCGGGACAGGGAGCTACGAGCAGTACTTC
j_call: TRBJ2-7
clone_size: .
v_call: TRBV24-1
d_call: TRBD1

cdr3_aa: CASSFFDTQYF
cdr3_nt: TGTGCCAGCAGCTTTTTTGATACGCAGTATTTT
j_call: TRBJ2-3
clone_size: .
v_call: TRBV5-6
d_call: .

cdr3_aa: CASSVDPGVVGELFF
cdr3_nt: TGTGCCAGCAGCGTAGACCCAGGGGTAGTCGGGGAGCTGTTTTTT
j_call: TRBJ2-2
clone_size: .
v_call: TRBV9
d_call: .

cdr3_aa: CAIALGGRSYEQYF
cdr3_nt: TGTGCCATCGCCCTCGGGGGCAGATCCTACGAGCAGTACTTC
j_call: TRBJ2-7
clone_size: .
v_call: TRBV7-8
d_call: .

cdr3_aa: CASSPWAGGSYNEQFF
cdr3_nt: TGTGCCAGCAGCCCCTGGGCGGGGGGGTCCTACAATGAGCAGTTCTTC
j_call: TRBJ2-1
clone_size: .
v_call: TRBV7-2
d_call: TRBD2

cdr3_aa: CASSLARGQETQYF
cdr3_nt: TGTGCCAGCAGCTTGGCCAGGGGACAAGAGACCCAGTACTTC
j_call: TRBJ2-5
clone_size: .
v_call: TRBV5-4
d_call: .

cdr3_aa: CASSAPASGDTDTQYF
cdr3_nt: TGCGCCAGCAGTGCCCCGGCTAGCGGGGATACAGATACGCAGTATTTT
j_call: TRBJ2-3
clone_size: .
v_call: TRBV10-2
d_call: TRBD2

cdr3_aa: CASSPRRAPGGKISSPLHF
cdr3_nt: TGTGCCAGCTCACCGCGCCGAGCTCCAGGGGGTAAGATTAGCTCACCCCTCCACTTT
j_call: TRBJ1-6
clone_size: .
v_call: TRBV18
d_call: TRBD1

cdr3_aa: CASSVVLSSTEAFF
cdr3_nt: TGTGCCAGCAGCGTAGTCCTTAGCAGTACTGAAGCTTTCTTT
j_call: TRBJ1-1
clone_size: .
v_call: TRBV9
d_call: .

cdr3_aa: CASSSSPTGGTEAFF
cdr3_nt: TGTGCCAGCAGCTCATCGCCCACAGGGGGCACTGAAGCTTTCTTT
j_call: TRBJ1-1
clone_size: .
v_call: TRBV3-1/TRBV3-2
d_call: TRBD1

cdr3_aa: CASSPRTGGDEKLFF
cdr3_nt: TGTGCCAGCAGCCCCCGGACGGGAGGTGATGAAAAACTGTTTTTT
j_call: TRBJ1-4
clone_size: .
v_call: TRBV9
d_call: .

cdr3_aa: CASSVDYGGALPDTQYF
cdr3_nt: TGTGCCAGCAGCGTAGATTACGGGGGGGCCCTTCCAGATACGCAGTATTTT
j_call: TRBJ2-3
clone_size: .
v_call: TRBV9
d_call: TRBD2

cdr3_aa: CASSPDLYGYTF
cdr3_nt: TGTGCCAGCTCACCGGATCTGTATGGCTACACCTTC
j_call: TRBJ1-2
clone_size: .
v_call: TRBV18
d_call: .

cdr3_aa: CASSPEEGLRYEQYF
cdr3_nt: TGTGCCAGCTCACCAGAGGAAGGGTTACGCTACGAGCAGTACTTC
j_call: TRBJ2-7
clone_size: .
v_call: TRBV18
d_call: .

cdr3_aa: CASSFFASRRRYNEQFF
cdr3_nt: TGTGCCAGCAGTTTTTTCGCGTCCAGGAGGCGGTACAATGAGCAGTTCTTC
j_call: TRBJ2-1
clone_size: few
v_call: TRBV28
d_call: .

cdr3_aa: CASSRDSQETQYF
cdr3_nt: TGTGCCAGCAGTCGGGACAGCCAAGAGACCCAGTACTTC
j_call: TRBJ2-5
clone_size: .
v_call: TRBV6-2/TRBV6-3
d_call: TRBD1

cdr3_aa: CASSMGDRATNEKLFF
cdr3_nt: TGTGCCAGTAGTATGGGTGACCGTGCAACTAATGAAAAACTGTTTTTT
j_call: TRBJ1-4
clone_size: .
v_call: TRBV19
d_call: .

cdr3_aa: CASRRQANTGELFF
cdr3_nt: TGTGCCAGCCGGCGACAGGCGAACACCGGGGAGCTGTTTTTT
j_call: TRBJ2-2
clone_size: .
v_call: TRBV7-9
d_call: .

cdr3_aa: CASSLLADSYNEQFF
cdr3_nt: TGCGCCAGCAGTCTACTAGCGGATTCCTACAATGAGCAGTTCTTC
j_call: TRBJ2-1
clone_size: few
v_call: TRBV10-1
d_call: TRBD2

cdr3_aa: CATSRGGSSSYEQYF
cdr3_nt: TGTGCCACCAGCAGAGGGGGATCTTCTTCCTACGAGCAGTACTTC
j_call: TRBJ2-7
clone_size: .
v_call: TRBV15
d_call: .

cdr3_aa: CASSSPPPGELFF
cdr3_nt: TGTGCCAGCAGTTCCCCACCTCCCGGGGAGCTGTTTTTT
j_call: TRBJ2-2
clone_size: .
v_call: TRBV6-5
d_call: .

cdr3_aa: CASSQSTGTRGYEQYF
cdr3_nt: TGCGCCAGCAGCCAATCTACCGGGACCCGAGGCTACGAGCAGTACTTC
j_call: TRBJ2-7
clone_size: .
v_call: TRBV4-1
d_call: .

cdr3_aa: CASSPRVFGNTEAFF
cdr3_nt: TGTGCCAGTAGTCCGAGGGTTTTTGGGAACACTGAAGCTTTCTTT
j_call: TRBJ1-1
clone_size: once
v_call: TRBV19
d_call: .

cdr3_aa: CASSLGGQDEKLFF
cdr3_nt: TGTGCCAGCAGTTTAGGGGGACAAGATGAAAAACTGTTTTTT
j_call: TRBJ1-4
clone_size: .
v_call: TRBV28
d_call: .

cdr3_aa: CASSLQGEETQYF
cdr3_nt: TGCGCCAGCAGCTTACAGGGGGAAGAGACCCAGTACTTC
j_call: TRBJ2-5
clone_size: .
v_call: TRBV5-1
d_call: TRBD1

cdr3_aa: CASSQVQISPGRMKETQYF
cdr3_nt: TGCGCCAGCAGCCAAGTCCAAATCTCACCGGGACGAATGAAAGAGACCCAGTACTTC
j_call: TRBJ2-5
clone_size: .
v_call: TRBV4-3
d_call: .

cdr3_aa: CAWSSGFYEQYF
cdr3_nt: TGTGCCTGGAGTTCCGGATTCTACGAGCAGTACTTC
j_call: TRBJ2-7
clone_size: .
v_call: TRBV30
d_call: .

cdr3_aa: CASSPSGGYSYEQYF
cdr3_nt: TGTGCCAGCAGCCCGTCGGGCGGGTACTCCTACGAGCAGTACTTC
j_call: TRBJ2-7
clone_size: .
v_call: TRBV7-9
d_call: .

cdr3_aa: CASSSQGGGAPDTQYF
cdr3_nt: TGTGCCAGCAGCTCACAGGGCGGGGGGGCCCCCGATACGCAGTATTTT
j_call: TRBJ2-3
clone_size: once
v_call: TRBV7-8
d_call: TRBD2

cdr3_aa: CASSPTEGPLGYNEQFF
cdr3_nt: TGTGCCAGCAGCCCAACGGAGGGGCCTCTGGGTTACAATGAGCAGTTCTTC
j_call: TRBJ2-1
clone_size: .
v_call: TRBV7-9
d_call: .

cdr3_aa: CASSPGTGDYEQYF
cdr3_nt: TGCGCCAGCAGCCCTGGGACAGGAGATTACGAGCAGTACTTC
j_call: TRBJ2-7
clone_size: .
v_call: TRBV5-1
d_call: TRBD1

cdr3_aa: CASSPGQGGETQYF
cdr3_nt: TGCGCCAGCAGCCCGGGACAGGGCGGCGAGACCCAGTACTTC
j_call: TRBJ2-5
clone_size: once
v_call: TRBV5-1
d_call: TRBD1

cdr3_aa: CASSLQAGNQPQHF
cdr3_nt: TGTGCCAGCAGCTTACAGGCGGGCAATCAGCCCCAGCATTTT
j_call: TRBJ1-5
clone_size: .
v_call: TRBV7-2
d_call: .

cdr3_aa: CASSSVGREQFF
cdr3_nt: TGTGCCAGCAGTTCGGTGGGACGGGAGCAGTTCTTC
j_call: TRBJ2-1
clone_size: .
v_call: TRBV28
d_call: .

cdr3_aa: CASSVAPGTAYEQYF
cdr3_nt: TGTGCCAGCAGCGTAGCACCCGGGACAGCATACGAGCAGTACTTC
j_call: TRBJ2-7
clone_size: .
v_call: TRBV9
d_call: TRBD1

cdr3_aa: CASSSLSMGISGNTIYF
cdr3_nt: TGCGCCAGCAGCAGTTTGTCTATGGGGATCTCTGGAAACACCATATATTTT
j_call: TRBJ1-3
clone_size: .
v_call: TRBV5-1
d_call: .

cdr3_aa: CASSARDRGKEETQYF
cdr3_nt: TGTGCCAGTAGTGCCAGGGACAGGGGAAAGGAAGAGACCCAGTACTTC
j_call: TRBJ2-5
clone_size: once
v_call: TRBV19
d_call: TRBD1

cdr3_aa: CASSFIEMGEDTQYF
cdr3_nt: TGTGCCAGCAGCTTCATAGAGATGGGAGAAGATACGCAGTATTTT
j_call: TRBJ2-3
clone_size: .
v_call: TRBV7-6
d_call: .

cdr3_aa: CASSIQVTDTQYF
cdr3_nt: TGTGCCAGCAGCATCCAGGTTACAGATACGCAGTATTTT
j_call: TRBJ2-3
clone_size: .
v_call: TRBV7-9
d_call: .

cdr3_aa: CATSPGAGGYIQYF
cdr3_nt: TGTGCCACCAGCCCGGGGGCCGGGGGATACATTCAGTACTTC
j_call: TRBJ2-4
clone_size: .
v_call: TRBV15
d_call: .

cdr3_aa: CASSLDRATYNEQFF
cdr3_nt: TGCGCCAGCAGCTTAGACAGGGCAACCTACAATGAGCAGTTCTTC
j_call: TRBJ2-1
clone_size: .
v_call: TRBV5-1
d_call: TRBD1

cdr3_aa: CASSYPGADDQPQHF
cdr3_nt: TGTGCCAGCAGTTATCCGGGGGCGGACGATCAGCCCCAGCATTTT
j_call: TRBJ1-5
clone_size: .
v_call: TRBV6-9
d_call: .

cdr3_aa: CASSVEGEWEQYF
cdr3_nt: TGTGCCAGCAGTGTAGAAGGGGAGTGGGAGCAGTACTTC
j_call: TRBJ2-7
clone_size: few
v_call: TRBV2
d_call: .

cdr3_aa: CASSVDRGGPYEQYF
cdr3_nt: TGTGCCAGCAGCGTAGACCGTGGCGGACCCTACGAGCAGTACTTC
j_call: TRBJ2-7
clone_size: .
v_call: TRBV9
d_call: .

cdr3_aa: CASSRGQGFGSPLHF
cdr3_nt: TGTGCCAGCAGCCGAGGTCAGGGGTTCGGATCACCCCTCCACTTT
j_call: TRBJ1-6
clone_size: .
v_call: TRBV5-5
d_call: .

cdr3_aa: CASSSRETTTDTQYF
cdr3_nt: TGCGCCAGCAGCTCACGGGAGACCACCACAGATACGCAGTATTTT
j_call: TRBJ2-3
clone_size: .
v_call: TRBV4-1
d_call: .